The clone carrying this TCR beta chain is a singleton in its sample. Antigen: not known. The source of the sample is a study of cytomegalovirus exposure and HLA in healthy donors. Study conclusions and caveats: Most sequenced TCRs were rare (though some public TCRs occurred in many donors).

PCR amplification relied on 60 Vbeta primers (plus 13 Jbeta primers). TCRdb's copy holds only in-frame clones and misses some; the assay was immunoSEQ multiplex PCR. The data hold about 190,000 clones, with about 80% observed a single time. Trimming removed 5 bases from V and 6 bases from J; junction bases left unmatched: 6. This CDR3 comprises 15 residues. CDR1 is SQVTM and CDR2 is ANQGSEA in the germline V gene. The source material was PBMCs. The chain employs TRBV29-1 and TRBJ2-1; 14 nucleotides line up with TRBD2. This TCR came from a boy between 10 and 17 years old in good health and CMV-seronegative. Written as DNA, the CDR3 is TGCAGCGTTTCGGGGACTAGCGGGAGCGGCAATGAGCAGTTCTTC. This sequence encodes CSVSGTSGSGNEQFF.